The 20 T cell receptor beta chains presented below share a single source sample, sequenced in a study of blood T cells in healthy people across ages. A second PCR, run for about 7 to 11 cycles, used a sample-barcoded 5' primer plus a J-beta primer mix. A single record per CDR3 protein comes from TCRdb applying MiXCR to the 5' RACE reads. In the table there are about 590,000 distinct CDR3 sequences, about 28% of which are singletons. Sequencing was done on a sample of blood. The receptor set was obtained from a woman older than 75 in good health.

This sequence joins TRBV5-4 and TRBJ2-7; D unresolved. V was cut by 0 bases and J by 8 bases, with 9 bases left in between. Germline loops: CDR1 SGHNT, CDR2 YYREEE (reference sequence). The CDR3 is 12 amino acids. The CDR3 region is CASSLDNRQQYF. The CDR3 region has the DNA TGTGCCAGCAGCTTGGACAACCGCCAGCAGTACTTC.

The CDR3 DNA is TGTGCCAGCAGTGTAAGGTTGACAGGGATTACCGGGGAGCTGTTTTTT. Its translation: CASSVRLTGITGELFF. The chain couples TRBV2 to TRBJ2-2, with TRBD1 identical over 7 bases. The germline V gene encodes CDR1 SNHLY and CDR2 FYNNEI. This CDR3 has 16 residues. Losses at the gene ends were 4 bases for V and 5 bases for J; bases not matched to a gene: 10.

This clonotype was seen ten or more times. The V call is TRBV3-1, the J call TRBJ2-1; 11 bases line up with TRBD1. The CDR3 has 17 residues. The V and J ends lost 4 bases and 6 bases, in that order; junction bases with no gene match: 11. In germline, CDR1 is LGHDT, CDR2 YNNKEL (reference sequence). The CDR3 sequence is CASSRFLPGQGGNEQFF. CDR3 DNA sequence: TGTGCCAGCAGCCGATTCTTGCCGGGACAGGGGGGCAATGAGCAGTTCTTC.

This clonotype was seen many times. The V gene is TRBV27, the J gene TRBJ2-4, with 11 nucleotides matching TRBD2. Germline V gives CDR1 MNHEY, CDR2 SMNVEV (reference sequence). The trim removed 5 bases at V and 9 bases at J, leaving 12 bases unmatched. CDR3 length equals 16 residues. The DNA of the CDR3 is TGTGCCAGCAGTCCTCTAGCGGGGGGTGCCGGGACCATTCAGTACTTC. Its protein product is CASSPLAGGAGTIQYF.

This clonotype was observed many times. The rearrangement links TRBV10-3 to TRBJ2-7; 7 nucleotides agree with TRBD1. Germline V CDR1 and CDR2: ENHRY, SYGVKD. CDR3 length equals 14 residues. The J segment lost 4 bases and the V segment lost 7 bases, leaving 10 bases of the junction unmatched. This CDR3 reads CAITSDRVGYEQYF. Written as DNA, the CDR3 is TGTGCCATCACCAGCGACAGGGTCGGTTACGAGCAGTACTTC.

This chain joins TRBV3-1 and TRBJ1-1; D may be TRBD1 (5 bases). The CDR3 sequence is 15 residues long. The V gene lost 2 bases and the J gene lost 3 bases, with 13 bases spanning the gap. Germline CDR1 is LGHDT and CDR2 is YNNKEL (reference sequence). The CDR3 is CASSQRRGIDTEAFF. The CDR3, as DNA: TGTGCCAGCAGCCAAAGGAGGGGAATAGACACTGAAGCTTTCTTT.

The chain uses TRBV20-1 and TRBJ2-1; 7 bases match TRBD2. V dropped 6 bases and J dropped 9; count of bases not matched to a gene: 14. Per germline, CDR1 DFQATT and CDR2 SNEGSKA (reference sequence). The CDR3 sequence is 14 residues long. CDR3 DNA sequence: TGCAGTGCCAATCCCACGGGGGGTCGTGGTGAGCAGTTCTTC. Residues: CSANPTGGRGEQFF.

V and J are TRBV6-1 and TRBJ2-1; 13 positions match TRBD2. Germline lookup yields CDR1 MNHNS and CDR2 SASEGT. Losses at the gene ends were 6 bases for V and 12 bases for J; bases not matched to a gene: 17. The CDR3 is made up of 17 amino acids. This chain's CDR3 is CASSQGLAGRATMRQFF. The CDR3 bases are TGTGCCAGCAGCCAGGGACTAGCGGGGAGGGCTACAATGAGGCAGTTCTTC.

This clonotype was detected only a few times. As DNA, the CDR3 is TGCAGTGCTTCAGGGGGCTGGTATGAGCAGTACTTC. The encoded protein is CSASGGWYEQYF. This chain uses TRBV20-1 with TRBJ2-5, with TRBD1 identical over 8 bases. The germline V gene has CDR1 DFQATT and CDR2 SNEGSKA (reference sequence). The CDR3 consists of 12 residues. V lost 5 bases and J lost 11; bases outside the gene matches: 10.

This clonotype was recorded only once. The chain uses TRBV5-1 and TRBJ1-1; possibly TRBD1 for D (6 bases). CDR3 size: 15 residues. Trimming took 2 bases from V and 1 from J, leaving 12 bases between them. From germline, CDR1 is SGHRS and CDR2 YFSETQ. The CDR3 spells CASSFRGGGNTEAFF. The CDR3 nucleotides read TGCGCCAGCAGCTTCCGGGGAGGGGGGAACACTGAAGCTTTCTTT.

J is TRBJ2-7 and V is TRBV7-2; 10 bases are shared with TRBD1. This CDR3 has 17 residues. Germline V gives CDR1 SGHTA, CDR2 FQGNSA. V lost 4 bases to trimming and J lost 1 base; unmatched junction nucleotides: 10. The CDR3 DNA follows: TGTGCCAGCAGCTCGTATCCCGGGACAGGGGTATCCTACGAGCAGTACTTC. It yields the protein CASSSYPGTGVSYEQYF. Supplemented by reference TRBV7-2 and TRBJ2-7, the full variable domain reads GAGVSQSPSNKVTEKGKDVELRCDPISGHTALYWYRQSLGQGLEFLIYFQGNSAPDKSGLPSDRFSAERTGGSVSTLTIQRTQQEDSAVYLCASSSYPGTGVSYEQYFGPGTRLTVT.

Ten or more counts support this clonotype. The chain uses TRBV20-1 and TRBJ2-3; 8 nucleotides align to TRBD1. The CDR3 spans 17 residues. V lost 0 bases to trimming and J lost 4 bases; unmatched junction nucleotides: 12. The germline V gene has CDR1 DFQATT and CDR2 SNEGSKA (reference sequence). Here the CDR3 reads CSARDETGAGFADTQYF. The CDR3 DNA follows: TGCAGTGCTAGAGACGAGACAGGGGCTGGATTCGCAGATACGCAGTATTTT.

Regarding this clonotype: This sequence may be a read error, since a much larger clone differs from it by one base. The J gene is TRBJ2-1, the V gene TRBV6-5; D is ambiguous. The end of the DNA is better explained by TRBJ2-7, so the J call may be wrong. The CDR3 has 15 residues. Germline CDR1 MNHEY, CDR2 SVGAGI. This CDR3 is CASSSSQSSYNEQYF. The CDR3 DNA is TGTGCCAGCAGTTCAAGCCAGAGCTCCTACAATGAGCAGTACTTC.

A note on this clonotype: This sequence may be a read error, since a much larger clone differs from it by one base. This chain uses TRBV20-1 with TRBJ2-5; D not certain. The V end was cut by 0 bases, the J end by 11 bases, with 13 bases between. Germline lookup yields CDR1 DFQATT and CDR2 SNEGSKA (reference sequence). The CDR3 length is 12 residues. CDR3 sequence (DNA): TGCAGTGCTAGAGATAGGATCAATGAGCAGTACTTC. It yields the protein CSARDRINEQYF.

The V call is TRBV7-9, the J call TRBJ1-6; D might be TRBD1 (6 bases). The CDR3 runs 14 residues. Germline V gene sequence: CDR1 SEHNR, CDR2 FQNEAQ (reference sequence). V was pared by 8 bases and J by 7 bases, with 15 bases between. The CDR3 sequence: CASEQGRLNSPLHF. The CDR3 nucleotides are TGTGCCAGCGAACAGGGACGTTTAAATTCACCCCTCCACTTT.

About this clonotype: A much larger clone is a single base away; this may be a read error. This sequence joins TRBV2 and TRBJ2-5; a possible D gene is TRBD2 (5 bases). V was cut by 8 bases and J by 1 base, with 17 bases left in between. The CDR3 covers 15 residues. Looked up from germline, CDR1 is SNHLY and CDR2 is FYNNEI. The DNA for the CDR3 is TGTGCCAGCCGCGGGCTCCCACCCTCCCAAGAGACCCAGTACTTC. Translated: CASRGLPPSQETQYF.

This clonotype has a count of ten or more. V usage is TRBV7-9 and J usage is TRBJ2-3; D might be TRBD1 (5 bases). The CDR3 has 15 residues. Germline V gene data show CDR1 as SEHNR and CDR2 as FQNEAQ (reference sequence). V lost 5 bases and J 2 bases, leaving 14 bases between the germline ends. The CDR3 coding sequence is TGTGCCAGCAGCGGCCAGGGCACCACCACAGATACGCAGTATTTT. Its protein is CASSGQGTTTDTQYF.

The sample holds many counts of this clonotype. The chain is built from TRBV12-5 and TRBJ2-7; the D gene is possibly TRBD2 (6 bases). The length of the CDR3 is 15 residues. Germline lookup yields CDR1 LGHNT and CDR2 FRNRAP. V lost 2 bases to trimming and J lost 1 base, with 12 bases between them. The CDR3 loop is CASGLTTRGSYEQYF. The CDR3 DNA reads TGTGCTAGTGGTTTGACGACACGGGGGTCCTACGAGCAGTACTTC. The full variable domain, rest sourced from reference TRBV12-5 and TRBJ2-7, is DARVTQTPRHKVTEMGQEVTMRCQPILGHNTVFWYRQTMMQGLELLAYFRNRAPLDDSGMPKDRFSAEMPDATLATLKIQPSEPRDSAVYFCASGLTTRGSYEQYFGPGTRLTVT.

This clonotype came up many times. J is TRBJ2-3 and V is TRBV20-1; 10 nucleotides match TRBD2. V shed 3 bases, J shed 2 bases, and the junction held 8 bases outside the gene matches. The CDR3 spans 16 residues. CDR1 and CDR2 (germline): DFQATT, SNEGSKA (reference sequence). DNA of the CDR3: TGCAGTGCTAGCCTGATTAGCGGGGGGCACACAGATACGCAGTATTTT. Encoded protein: CSASLISGGHTDTQYF.

The CDR3: CSVGGGGEQFF. In nucleotides, the CDR3 is TGCAGCGTTGGGGGGGGTGGTGAGCAGTTCTTC. V gene TRBV29-1 combines with J gene TRBJ2-1, with 7 positions matching TRBD2. Germline CDR1 is SQVTM and CDR2 is ANQGSEA. CDR3 size: 11 residues. J gave up 9 bases and V 4 bases, and 3 bases lay outside the gene matches.